These T cell receptor beta chains were read from a single sample in a study of blood T cell repertoires in COVID-19. Here immunoSEQ multiplex PCR was the method, and the copy in TCRdb shows in-frame clones only, minus some. The sample holds about 78,000 clones, roughly nine tenths seen once. Material: peripheral blood. The receptors were gathered from a woman aged 55 to 70 with acute or convalescent COVID-19. Both conserved end residues are part of each CDR3. Each record gives: D gene, V gene, CDR3 protein. A D gene is named only where the DNA matches it firmly.

. TRBV5-1 CASSLQRDTEAFF
TRBD1 TRBV6-2/TRBV6-3 CASSYLRQGFGELFF
TRBD1 TRBV4-3 CASSQDVATGAANRPQHF
. TRBV28 CASSLLSTEAFF
TRBD2 TRBV6-5 CASSSPTSGKNIQYF
TRBD2 TRBV28 CAHGGGAYNEQFF
. TRBV2 CASSGGVSNQPQHF
. TRBV12-3/TRBV12-4 CASSLLGAHEQYF
TRBD1 TRBV6-2/TRBV6-3 CASSDWAGQGVGGYTF
TRBD2 TRBV3-1/TRBV3-2 CASTTGTSGRGEGYEQYF
. TRBV13 CASSRRVNEKLFF
. TRBV12-3/TRBV12-4 CASSLEGTGYTF
. TRBV29-1 CSVALLYSTGELFF
TRBD1 TRBV6-1 CASSEWTGTHNEQFF
TRBD1 TRBV7-3 CASSPQSGQEAFF
. TRBV9 CASSFDGRGQFF
TRBD2 TRBV4-3 CASSQLAGEYNEQFF
. TRBV5-5 CASSRGGTAGGNEQFF
. TRBV18 CASSPPQGNEQYF
. TRBV27 CASSFRGGEYGYTF
. TRBV11-2 CASSLINPSGAEAFF
. TRBV24-1 CATQGRDTYEQYF
TRBD1 TRBV4-2 CASSRDRVKFF
. TRBV7-2 CASSFNSDSGTTYGYTF
TRBD1 TRBV19 CASSGQGGGESPQHF
. TRBV4-3 CASSQEWRSREGYTF
TRBD1 TRBV12-5 CASGLDRGDRSYNEQFF
TRBD1 TRBV19 CASSIREWTGELYF
TRBD2 TRBV7-2 CASSWGGRASDEQFF
. TRBV27 CASSSPERSYNEQFF
. TRBV6-5 CASSYSNEGGSPLHF
TRBD2 TRBV28 CASSLGTSGLEQYF
TRBD2 TRBV5-1 CASSPRLAGASLYEQFF
. TRBV29-1 CSVEEEPGRYF
. TRBV28 CASSFGTNQPQHF
. TRBV4-1 CASSQARYQGPSVKLFF
. TRBV12-5 CASGLLSNEQFF
. TRBV6-2/TRBV6-3 CASTYDGQMDSGYTF
TRBD1 TRBV7-9 CASSPGQRPSKQFF
. TRBV4-2 CASSPGLEETQYF
. TRBV27 CASSPSGTITYEQYF
. TRBV6-2/TRBV6-3 CASSWTPGGTEAFF
. TRBV30 CAWTLPFRRRNSPLHF
TRBD1 TRBV2 CASSGQSNTEAFF
. TRBV7-9 CASVAPGGTDTQYF
TRBD1 TRBV5-1 CASSTGTGGTEAFF
TRBD1 TRBV28 CASSSSGQGRGYGYTF
TRBD1 TRBV30 CAWSRDRILAYEQYF
. TRBV24-1 CATSRDTYSPLHF
TRBD1 TRBV7-9 CASSSRIDRGRSTDTQYF
. TRBV2 CASRTGQRGYTF
TRBD1 TRBV18 CASSPQGAYNEQFF
TRBD1 TRBV7-9 CASSLGRGQEDGFF
. TRBV11-3 CASSLGINETTSTDTQYF
. TRBV27 CASSYRSSYEQYF
TRBD1 TRBV7-2 CASSLTEARGLKFF
. TRBV27 CASTRDTTTTNTGELFF
. TRBV28 CASSSGTDNSPLHF
TRBD2 TRBV5-6 CASSPLGLAGREQYF